These T cell receptor beta chains were read from a single sample in a study of shared clonotypes between healthy human individuals. Method: immunoSEQ multiplex PCR; TCRdb's copy keeps in-frame clones and lacks some. The sample records 100,000 to 130,000 clones, about 63% being singletons. The sample comprised memory CD8+ T cells sorted from blood. The receptors stem from a woman between 25 and 40 years old in good health. CDR3s include the opening cysteine and the closing phenylalanine or tryptophan. The D gene is left open where the match is weak. Some rows have no size entry. The others give once, few or many, or a class for an expanded clone.

V	D	J	size	CDR3	DNA
TRBV15	-	TRBJ2-7	few	CATSREAGASYEQYF	TGTGCCACCAGCAGAGAGGCGGGTGCTTCCTACGAGCAGTACTTC
TRBV14	TRBD2	TRBJ2-7	few	CASSQLAGATYEQYF	TGTGCCAGCAGCCAACTAGCGGGGGCAACCTACGAGCAGTACTTC
TRBV2	TRBD1	TRBJ1-4	-	CASRAGGAGEKLFF	TGTGCCAGCAGGGCAGGGGGCGCAGGTGAAAAACTGTTTTTT
TRBV9	-	TRBJ2-3	-	CASSANWLALDTQYF	TGTGCCAGCAGCGCGAATTGGCTAGCTCTTGATACGCAGTATTTT
TRBV9	-	TRBJ2-7	-	CASSVAGGDYYEQYF	TGTGCCAGCAGCGTAGCAGGCGGAGACTACTACGAGCAGTACTTC
TRBV2	-	TRBJ2-2	-	CASSWDSNTGELFF	TGTGCCAGCAGTTGGGACTCGAACACCGGGGAGCTGTTTTTT
TRBV4-1	TRBD1	TRBJ2-2	many	CASAQGAGELFF	TGCGCCAGCGCACAGGGGGCCGGGGAGCTGTTTTTT
TRBV29-1	-	TRBJ2-7	-	CSVIKGLPLYEQYF	TGCAGCGTTATCAAAGGTCTCCCTCTCTACGAGCAGTACTTC
TRBV10-3	TRBD1	TRBJ1-2	-	CAISERTGLANYGYTF	TGTGCCATCAGTGAACGGACAGGTCTAGCTAACTATGGCTACACCTTC
TRBV25-1	-	TRBJ2-7	-	CASRGDRNFYEQYF	TGTGCCAGCAGGGGAGACAGGAACTTTTACGAGCAGTACTTC
TRBV7-9	-	TRBJ2-1	-	CASSATWGYEQFF	TGTGCCAGCAGCGCCACGTGGGGCTATGAGCAGTTCTTC
TRBV27	TRBD2	TRBJ2-1	-	CASSSGTSGRNEQFF	TGTGCCAGCAGTTCTGGGACTAGCGGGAGGAATGAGCAGTTCTTC
TRBV7-3	-	TRBJ2-3	once	CASSLKGSDTQYF	TGTGCCAGCAGCTTAAAAGGATCAGATACGCAGTATTTT
TRBV28	-	TRBJ1-1	once	CASSLVNTEAFF	TGTGCCAGCAGTTTAGTGAACACTGAAGCTTTCTTT
TRBV13	TRBD1	TRBJ1-1	-	CASRPGGETGQTEAFF	TGTGCCAGCAGACCCGGGGGAGAGACAGGGCAAACTGAAGCTTTCTTT
TRBV5-4	-	TRBJ1-2	-	CASSSGRTNYGYTF	TGTGCCAGCAGCTCGGGACGAACTAACTATGGCTACACCTTC
TRBV28	TRBD1	TRBJ2-6	few	CASSPGTGTGANVLTF	TGTGCCAGCAGTCCAGGGACAGGGACTGGGGCCAACGTCCTGACTTTC
TRBV6-5	-	TRBJ2-7	-	CASKGSYEQYF	TGTGCCAGCAAAGGGTCCTACGAGCAGTACTTC
TRBV5-1	-	TRBJ2-3	-	CASSADLAASTDTQYF	TGCGCCAGCAGCGCAGATCTAGCAGCTAGCACAGATACGCAGTATTTT
TRBV11-1	TRBD1	TRBJ1-1	many	CASSPGQGWNTEAFF	TGTGCCAGCAGCCCAGGACAGGGATGGAACACTGAAGCTTTCTTT
TRBV18	TRBD2	TRBJ2-7	few	CASSEGTSRTYEQYF	TGTGCCAGCTCGGAAGGGACTAGCAGAACCTACGAGCAGTACTTC
TRBV28	TRBD1	TRBJ2-2	few	CASRWDSNTGELFF	TGTGCCAGCAGGTGGGACAGCAACACCGGGGAGCTGTTTTTT
TRBV2	-	TRBJ2-7	-	CASSGLADNSYEQYF	TGTGCCAGCAGTGGGTTAGCGGACAACTCCTACGAGCAGTACTTC
TRBV19	TRBD2	TRBJ2-1	-	CASSTTGTSGSDEQFF	TGTGCCAGTAGTACGACCGGGACTAGCGGGAGCGATGAGCAGTTCTTC
TRBV7-9	-	TRBJ2-7	-	CASSFGQSTYEQYF	TGTGCCAGCAGCTTCGGACAGTCCACCTACGAGCAGTACTTC
TRBV6-6	-	TRBJ1-1	-	CASSYRDDHTEAFF	TGTGCCAGCAGTTACCGGGATGACCACACTGAAGCTTTCTTT
TRBV28	-	TRBJ1-1	few	CASTEVQWGKNTEAFF	TGTGCCAGCACCGAAGTCCAATGGGGGAAAAACACTGAAGCTTTCTTT
TRBV28	TRBD2	TRBJ2-2	-	CASSIGTSFSVTGGELFF	TGTGCCAGCAGCATTGGGACTAGCTTTTCAGTAACTGGCGGGGAGCTGTTTTTT
TRBV5-1	-	TRBJ2-7	-	CASRWGQGRSYEQYF	TGCGCCAGCAGGTGGGGACAAGGCCGCTCCTACGAGCAGTACTTC
TRBV6-4	-	TRBJ2-7	-	CASSQEGGGQSSYEQYF	TGTGCCAGCAGCCAAGAAGGCGGGGGACAAAGCTCCTACGAGCAGTACTTC
TRBV4-2	TRBD2	TRBJ2-7	-	CASSPGGLIRYF	TGTGCCAGCAGCCCGGGGGGACTGATTCGGTACTTC
TRBV27	TRBD1	TRBJ2-7	-	CASSWRGQGSYYEQYF	TGTGCCAGCAGTTGGCGCGGACAGGGATCTTATTACGAGCAGTACTTC
TRBV2	TRBD2	TRBJ2-1	-	CASSDRIVAGVDEQFF	TGTGCCAGCAGTGACCGGATCGTAGCGGGAGTCGATGAGCAGTTCTTC
TRBV28	TRBD2	TRBJ2-3	-	CASSPLAGGPLDTQYF	TGTGCCAGCAGTCCTTTAGCGGGAGGGCCCTTGGATACGCAGTATTTT
TRBV7-9	-	TRBJ2-3	-	CASSLLQGGSDTQYF	TGTGCCAGCAGCTTATTACAGGGAGGTTCGGATACGCAGTATTTT
TRBV5-1	-	TRBJ1-2	-	CASSPGDRPAYGYTF	TGCGCCAGCAGCCCCGGGGACCGGCCAGCGTATGGCTACACCTTC
TRBV7-8	TRBD1	TRBJ2-2	few	CASSLLGDRAVTGELFF	TGTGCCAGCAGCTTATTGGGGGACAGGGCGGTCACCGGGGAGCTGTTTTTT
TRBV19	TRBD1	TRBJ1-1	-	CASSIWTGGMNTEAFF	TGTGCCAGTAGTATCTGGACAGGGGGGATGAACACTGAAGCTTTCTTT
TRBV28	TRBD1	TRBJ1-2	few	CASSVLLETGDGYTF	TGTGCCAGCAGTGTCCTCCTTGAGACAGGGGACGGCTACACCTTC
TRBV30	-	TRBJ1-1	few	CAWSLWEVSTEAFF	TGTGCCTGGAGTTTGTGGGAGGTTTCGACTGAAGCTTTCTTT
TRBV28	-	TRBJ1-1	-	CASSLSAGLDTEAFF	TGTGCCAGCAGTTTATCGGCAGGGCTAGACACTGAAGCTTTCTTT
TRBV6-1	TRBD2	TRBJ2-2	-	CASSALAGGPSGTGELFF	TGTGCCAGCAGTGCCCTAGCGGGAGGGCCTAGTGGCACCGGGGAGCTGTTTTTT
TRBV4-1	-	TRBJ1-2	-	CASSGGGYGYTF	TGCGCCAGCAGCGGGGGGGGGTATGGCTACACCTTC
TRBV28	TRBD1	TRBJ1-1	few	CASSVQGAGTEAFF	TGTGCCAGCAGTGTACAGGGGGCTGGGACTGAAGCTTTCTTT
TRBV6-1	TRBD1	TRBJ1-3	many	CASSRGTGSGNTIYF	TGTGCCAGCAGTCGCGGGACAGGCTCTGGAAACACCATATATTTT
TRBV7-8	TRBD1	TRBJ2-1	-	CASSLYPVVQQGFYNEQFF	TGTGCCAGCAGCTTATATCCCGTCGTGCAACAGGGGTTCTACAATGAGCAGTTCTTC
TRBV11-2	-	TRBJ2-7	-	CASSLERTGHYEQYF	TGTGCCAGCAGCTTAGAAAGGACGGGTCACTACGAGCAGTACTTC
TRBV5-6	-	TRBJ2-7	-	CASSLGAGNSYEQYF	TGTGCCAGCAGCTTAGGCGCAGGCAACTCCTACGAGCAGTACTTC
TRBV19	-	TRBJ2-1	once	CASSLSDLRGVEQFF	TGTGCCAGTAGTCTTTCGGACTTGCGCGGGGTTGAGCAGTTCTTC
TRBV29-1	-	TRBJ2-7	-	CSVATSGSGYEQYF	TGCAGCGTTGCTACGAGCGGAAGCGGTTACGAGCAGTACTTC
TRBV18	TRBD2	TRBJ2-7	once	CASSPVPTTSGEQYF	TGTGCCAGCTCACCAGTTCCTACGACTAGCGGCGAGCAGTACTTC
TRBV6-1	-	TRBJ2-2	-	CASKIGQITGELFF	TGTGCCAGCAAAATCGGACAGATCACCGGGGAGCTGTTTTTT
TRBV28	TRBD1	TRBJ2-7	-	CASSGQGANSYEQYF	TGTGCCAGCAGTGGACAGGGGGCCAACTCCTACGAGCAGTACTTC
TRBV7-9	-	TRBJ1-6	few	CASSLQNSPLHF	TGTGCCAGCAGCCTCCAGAATTCACCCCTCCACTTT
TRBV11-1	-	TRBJ1-1	-	CASSLHWGPNTEAFF	TGTGCCAGCAGCTTGCACTGGGGGCCGAACACTGAAGCTTTCTTT
TRBV6-5	TRBD2	TRBJ2-2	-	CASASGTGAGELFF	TGTGCCAGCGCTAGCGGGACTGGGGCCGGGGAGCTGTTTTTT
TRBV4-1	-	TRBJ2-1	few	CASSPRGDSYNEQFF	TGCGCCAGCAGCCCCCGGGGAGACTCCTACAATGAGCAGTTCTTC
TRBV5-1	-	TRBJ2-2	-	CASSLALGDTGELFF	TGCGCCAGCAGCTTGGCTTTGGGGGACACCGGGGAGCTGTTTTTT
TRBV2	-	TRBJ1-2	few	CASRQYGYTF	TGTGCCAGCAGACAGTATGGCTACACCTTC
TRBV28	TRBD2	TRBJ2-7	few	CASSTGLANYEQYF	TGTGCCAGCAGCACCGGACTAGCGAACTACGAGCAGTACTTC